Listed below are T cell receptor beta chains from one sample, sequenced in a study of blood T cell repertoires in COVID-19. Repertoires were generated with immunoSEQ multiplex PCR, while TCRdb's copy carries only in-frame clones and drops some. Found here are about 310,000 clones, approximately 89% of them singletons; the top ten hold around 7.8%. Sequencing was performed on peripheral blood. The source is a woman between 45 and 65 years old who had recovered from COVID-19. Each CDR3 is given with its conserved first and last residue. D genes are given only for firm matches. The size of a clone is reported for some rows only, either as once, few or many, or as a class for expanded clones.

d_gene	abundance	j_gene	len	v_gene	CDR3aa	CDR3nt
NA	NA	TRBJ2-6	13	TRBV19	CASSSRGTNVLTF	TGTGCCAGTAGTAGTCGGGGAACCAACGTCCTGACTTTC
TRBD2	NA	TRBJ2-7	15	TRBV28	CASSLGGGTTYEQYF	TGTGCCAGCAGTTTAGGAGGTGGGACTACCTACGAGCAGTACTTC
TRBD1	NA	TRBJ2-7	15	TRBV27	CASRHYRGQTYEQYF	TGTGCCAGCAGACACTACAGGGGGCAGACCTACGAGCAGTACTTC
NA	once	TRBJ2-2	14	TRBV27	CASRGASNTGELFF	TGTGCCAGCAGAGGGGCATCGAACACCGGGGAGCTGTTTTTT
TRBD1	NA	TRBJ1-6	16	TRBV27	CASSNYGQGDNSPLHF	TGTGCCAGCAGCAATTACGGACAGGGGGATAATTCACCCCTCCACTTT
NA	NA	TRBJ2-4	20	TRBV21-1	CASSPGFGLAGGEAKNIQYF	TGTGCCAGCAGCCCTGGGTTCGGGCTAGCGGGAGGGGAGGCCAAAAACATTCAGTACTTC
NA	NA	TRBJ1-3	16	TRBV18	CASSPIGAASGNTIYF	TGTGCCAGCTCACCAATAGGGGCTGCCTCTGGAAACACCATATATTTT
NA	NA	TRBJ1-2	12	TRBV12-3/TRBV12-4	CASSWGGYGYTF	TGTGCCAGCAGTTGGGGAGGCTATGGCTACACCTTC
TRBD2	NA	TRBJ2-2	17	TRBV11-2	CASSLVSGGAFTGELFF	TGTGCCAGCAGCTTAGTGTCCGGGGGGGCCTTCACCGGGGAGCTGTTTTTT
NA	NA	TRBJ1-2	16	TRBV18	CASHWLRDTSNYGYTF	TGTGCCAGCCATTGGCTCCGGGACACCTCTAACTATGGCTACACCTTC
NA	NA	TRBJ2-2	13	TRBV7-9	CASSLTGTGELFF	TGTGCCAGCAGCTTAACGGGTACCGGGGAGCTGTTTTTT
TRBD2	NA	TRBJ2-7	14	TRBV7-2	CASSPRTSSYEQYF	TGTGCCAGCAGCCCGAGGACTAGCTCCTACGAGCAGTACTTC
NA	NA	TRBJ2-3	16	TRBV5-4	CASSRLGRGLTDTQYF	TGTGCCAGCAGCCGCCTGGGGCGGGGGCTCACAGATACGCAGTATTTT
NA	few	TRBJ1-1	15	TRBV4-3	CASSQWAAGFTEAFF	TGCGCCAGCAGCCAATGGGCGGCGGGGTTCACTGAAGCTTTCTTT
NA	NA	TRBJ2-2	14	TRBV7-7	CASSNGGASGELFF	TGTGCCAGCAGCAACGGCGGGGCTTCCGGGGAGCTGTTTTTT
NA	once	TRBJ1-1	13	TRBV9	CASSGGLYTEAFF	TGTGCCAGCAGCGGAGGCCTGTACACTGAAGCTTTCTTT
NA	NA	TRBJ1-1	15	TRBV18	CASSSSPQGAAEAFF	TGTGCCAGCTCATCATCACCACAGGGTGCCGCTGAAGCTTTCTTT
NA	NA	TRBJ2-3	12	TRBV9	CASSVLTDTQYF	TGTGCCAGCAGCGTACTCACAGATACGCAGTATTTT
NA	NA	TRBJ1-2	11	TRBV20-1	CSARDDYGYTF	TGCAGTGCTAGAGACGACTATGGCTACACCTTC
NA	few	TRBJ2-3	14	TRBV20-1	CSASTGGGTDTQYF	TGCAGTGCTAGTACTGGGGGCGGAACAGATACGCAGTATTTT
TRBD2	NA	TRBJ2-4	15	TRBV6-2/TRBV6-3	CASSYQGTSGGIQYF	TGTGCCAGCAGTTACCAGGGGACTAGCGGGGGCATTCAGTACTTC
TRBD2	once	TRBJ2-3	16	TRBV18	CASSPSGGRGGDTQYF	TGTGCCAGCTCCCCTTCGGGGGGGAGAGGAGGCGATACGCAGTATTTT
TRBD1	NA	TRBJ1-1	16	TRBV25-1	CASSDAGGARSTEAFF	TGTGCCAGCAGTGATGCAGGGGGCGCGAGGTCCACTGAAGCTTTCTTT
TRBD1	few	TRBJ1-2	16	TRBV7-3	CASSPTGQGDIYGYTF	TGTGCCAGCAGCCCAACGGGACAGGGGGATATCTATGGCTACACCTTC
NA	NA	TRBJ1-2	13	TRBV12-3/TRBV12-4	CASRIDMGGGYTF	TGTGCCAGCAGAATAGACATGGGTGGGGGCTACACCTTC
NA	NA	TRBJ1-1	16	TRBV3-1/TRBV3-2	CASSQDAGQMNTEAFF	TGTGCCAGCAGCCAAGACGCGGGCCAAATGAACACTGAAGCTTTCTTT
TRBD2	many	TRBJ2-3	17	TRBV5-5	CASSLMLSSGGSDTQYF	TGTGCCAGCAGTTTAATGCTGTCTAGCGGGGGGTCAGATACGCAGTATTTT
TRBD2	NA	TRBJ2-2	17	TRBV6-2/TRBV6-3	CASSYSTSGRYTGELFF	TGTGCCAGCAGTTACTCGACTAGCGGGAGATACACCGGGGAGCTGTTTTTT
NA	NA	TRBJ1-4	15	TRBV25-1	CASSDFSGGNEKLFF	TGTGCCAGCAGTGACTTTAGCGGGGGTAATGAAAAACTGTTTTTT
NA	NA	TRBJ2-1	15	TRBV30	CALTGVRRYYNEQFF	TGTGCCCTGACAGGAGTTAGGAGGTACTACAATGAGCAGTTCTTC
NA	NA	TRBJ1-1	13	TRBV19	CASSDQVNTEAFF	TGTGCCAGTAGCGACCAGGTAAACACTGAAGCTTTCTTT
NA	NA	TRBJ1-5	16	TRBV7-8	CASSLVAGAPHQPQHF	TGTGCCAGCAGCTTAGTAGCGGGGGCGCCCCATCAGCCCCAGCATTTT
NA	NA	TRBJ1-2	17	TRBV4-3	CASSQDQDTWTNYGYTF	TGCGCCAGCAGCCAAGATCAGGACACCTGGACCAACTATGGCTACACCTTC
TRBD1	NA	TRBJ2-7	14	TRBV5-5	CASSIYQGAYEQYF	TGTGCCAGCAGCATCTATCAGGGGGCTTACGAGCAGTACTTC
NA	NA	TRBJ1-2	11	TRBV5-4	CASSGGDGYTF	TGTGCCAGCAGCGGCGGGGATGGCTACACCTTC
TRBD1	NA	TRBJ1-2	15	TRBV25-1	CASSEWDRRLGGYTF	TGTGCCAGCAGTGAATGGGACAGGAGGTTAGGTGGCTACACCTTC
NA	NA	TRBJ2-5	12	TRBV28	CASRTGAETQYF	TGTGCCAGCAGGACTGGGGCGGAGACCCAGTACTTC
NA	NA	TRBJ1-2	15	TRBV28	CASLPPQRTTYGYTF	TGTGCCAGCCTCCCACCCCAGAGGACTACCTATGGCTACACCTTC
NA	NA	TRBJ2-2	12	TRBV7-9	CASSFEIGELFF	TGTGCCAGCAGCTTCGAGATCGGGGAGCTGTTTTTT
TRBD2	NA	TRBJ2-3	14	TRBV5-4	CASSFGGVTDTQYF	TGTGCCAGCAGCTTCGGGGGGGTCACAGATACGCAGTATTTT
NA	NA	TRBJ1-5	12	TRBV28	CASSTTGPAQHF	TGTGCCAGCAGTACCACAGGCCCGGCCCAGCATTTT
NA	NA	TRBJ2-5	14	TRBV7-2	CASSLANSQETQYF	TGTGCCAGCAGCTTAGCAAACAGTCAAGAGACCCAGTACTTC
TRBD2	NA	TRBJ2-1	16	TRBV6-6	CASIRVGAGGHNEQFF	TGTGCCAGCATTCGCGTAGGAGCGGGAGGGCACAATGAGCAGTTCTTC
TRBD1	few	TRBJ2-2	15	TRBV10-3	CATRFGQGETGELFF	TGTGCCACACGGTTCGGGCAGGGGGAGACCGGGGAGCTGTTTTTT
TRBD1	NA	TRBJ1-1	11	TRBV28	CASRNRGQAFF	TGTGCCAGCAGAAACAGGGGGCAGGCTTTCTTT
NA	NA	TRBJ2-5	15	TRBV7-2	CASSSTLGLRETQYF	TGTGCCAGCAGCTCCACCCTCGGTCTGAGGGAGACCCAGTACTTC
NA	few	TRBJ1-3	16	TRBV7-9	CASSLAGPETPNTIYF	TGTGCCAGCAGCTTAGCGGGGCCCGAGACCCCAAACACCATATATTTT
TRBD1	NA	TRBJ1-5	13	TRBV6-6	CATYDREHQPQHF	TGTGCCACGTATGACAGGGAGCATCAGCCCCAGCATTTT
TRBD1	NA	TRBJ2-2	16	TRBV5-6	CASSRDRGKGTGELFF	TGTGCCAGCAGCCGTGACAGGGGGAAGGGAACCGGGGAGCTGTTTTTT
NA	NA	TRBJ2-5	17	TRBV12-5	CASGSTSGGPVGETQYF	TGTGCTAGTGGTTCCACCTCGGGGGGCCCAGTAGGAGAGACCCAGTACTTC
TRBD1	NA	TRBJ2-7	14	TRBV19	CASRRQGSSYEQYF	TGTGCCAGTAGGCGACAGGGAAGCTCCTACGAGCAGTACTTC
NA	NA	TRBJ1-5	16	TRBV7-8	CASSLSRSLYNQPQHF	TGTGCCAGCAGCTTATCGCGGAGCTTATATAATCAGCCCCAGCATTTT
NA	NA	TRBJ1-1	13	TRBV2	CASKWQVNTEAFF	TGTGCCAGCAAGTGGCAGGTGAACACTGAAGCTTTCTTT
NA	once	TRBJ2-2	14	TRBV28	CASSLGAITGELFF	TGTGCCAGCAGTCTGGGGGCCATCACCGGGGAGCTGTTTTTT
NA	NA	TRBJ2-5	16	TRBV7-2	CASSLTSGGNQETQYF	TGTGCCAGCAGCCTCACTTCAGGGGGGAACCAAGAGACCCAGTACTTC
TRBD1	NA	TRBJ2-7	15	TRBV5-4	CASSSKTGYSYEQYF	TGTGCCAGCAGTTCCAAGACAGGGTACTCCTACGAGCAGTACTTC
TRBD1	NA	TRBJ1-1	16	TRBV12-5	CASGLGTTGGYTEAFF	TGTGCTAGTGGTTTGGGAACCACAGGGGGGTACACTGAAGCTTTCTTT